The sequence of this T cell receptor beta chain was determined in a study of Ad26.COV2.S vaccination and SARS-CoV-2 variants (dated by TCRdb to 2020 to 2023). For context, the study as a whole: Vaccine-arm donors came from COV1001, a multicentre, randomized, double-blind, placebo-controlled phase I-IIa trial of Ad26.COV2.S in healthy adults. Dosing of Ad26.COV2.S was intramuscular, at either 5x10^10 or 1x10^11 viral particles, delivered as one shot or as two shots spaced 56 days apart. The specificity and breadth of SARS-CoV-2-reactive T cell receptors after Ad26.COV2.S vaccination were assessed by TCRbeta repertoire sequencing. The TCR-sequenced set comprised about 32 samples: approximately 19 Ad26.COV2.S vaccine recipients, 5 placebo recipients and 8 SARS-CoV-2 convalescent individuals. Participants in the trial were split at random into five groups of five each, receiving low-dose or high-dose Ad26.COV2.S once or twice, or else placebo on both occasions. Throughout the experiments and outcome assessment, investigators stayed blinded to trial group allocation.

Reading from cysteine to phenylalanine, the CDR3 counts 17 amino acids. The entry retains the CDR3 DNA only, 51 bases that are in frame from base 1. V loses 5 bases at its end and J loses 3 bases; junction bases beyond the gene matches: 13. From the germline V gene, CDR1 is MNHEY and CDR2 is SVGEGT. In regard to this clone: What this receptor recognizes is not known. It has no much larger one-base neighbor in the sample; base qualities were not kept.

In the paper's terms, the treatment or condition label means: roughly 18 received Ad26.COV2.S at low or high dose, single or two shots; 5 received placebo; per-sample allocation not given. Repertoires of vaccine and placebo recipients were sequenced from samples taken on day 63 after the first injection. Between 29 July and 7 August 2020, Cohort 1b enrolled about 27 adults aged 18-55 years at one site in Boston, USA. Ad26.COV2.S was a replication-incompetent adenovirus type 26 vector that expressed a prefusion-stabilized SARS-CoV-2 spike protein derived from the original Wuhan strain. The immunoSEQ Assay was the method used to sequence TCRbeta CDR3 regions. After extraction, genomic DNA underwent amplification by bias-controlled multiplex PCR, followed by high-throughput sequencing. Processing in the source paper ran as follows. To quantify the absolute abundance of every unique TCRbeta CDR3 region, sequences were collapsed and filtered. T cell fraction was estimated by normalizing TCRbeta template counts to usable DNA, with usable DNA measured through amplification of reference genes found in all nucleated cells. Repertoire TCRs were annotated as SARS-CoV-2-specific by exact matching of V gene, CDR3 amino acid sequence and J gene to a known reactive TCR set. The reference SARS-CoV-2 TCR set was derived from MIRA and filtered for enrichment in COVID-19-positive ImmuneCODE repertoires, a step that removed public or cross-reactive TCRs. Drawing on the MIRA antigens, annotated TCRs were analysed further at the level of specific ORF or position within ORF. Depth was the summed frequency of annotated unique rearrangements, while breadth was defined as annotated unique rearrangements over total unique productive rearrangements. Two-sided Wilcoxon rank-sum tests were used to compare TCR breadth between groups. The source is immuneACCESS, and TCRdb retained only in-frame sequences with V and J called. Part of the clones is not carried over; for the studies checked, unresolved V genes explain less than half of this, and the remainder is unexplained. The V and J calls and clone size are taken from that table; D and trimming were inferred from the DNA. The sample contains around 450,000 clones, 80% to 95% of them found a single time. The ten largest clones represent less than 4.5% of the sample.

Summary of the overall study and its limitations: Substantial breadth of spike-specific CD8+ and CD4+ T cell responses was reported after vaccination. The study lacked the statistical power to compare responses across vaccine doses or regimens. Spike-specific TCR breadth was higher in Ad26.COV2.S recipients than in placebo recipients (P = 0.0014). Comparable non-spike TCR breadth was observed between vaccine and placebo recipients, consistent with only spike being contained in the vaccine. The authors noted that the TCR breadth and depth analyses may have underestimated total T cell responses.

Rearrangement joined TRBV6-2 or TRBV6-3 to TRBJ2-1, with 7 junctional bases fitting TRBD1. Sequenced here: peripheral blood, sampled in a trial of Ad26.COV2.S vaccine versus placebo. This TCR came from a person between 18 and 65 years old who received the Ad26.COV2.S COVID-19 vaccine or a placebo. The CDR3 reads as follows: CASSIRTRGTLYNEQFF. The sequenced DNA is TGTGCCAGCAGTATTAGGACCAGGGGGACGCTCTACAATGAGCAGTTCTTC.